This T cell receptor beta chain was recorded in a study of blood T cells in healthy people across ages. A second about 6 to 11 cycle PCR used barcoded and J-beta primers. TCRdb independently ran MiXCR on the 5' RACE reads; one entry per CDR3 protein. The sample contains around 1.5 million distinct CDR3 sequences, 42% of which appear only once. The germline V gene has CDR1 SNHLY and CDR2 FYNNEI. CDR3 length: 13 amino acids. Trimming cost V 8 bases and J 4 bases, with 11 bases left between them. The source of this sequence is a woman younger than 35 in good health. The sample was blood. V usage is TRBV2 and J usage is TRBJ1-4; a possible D gene is TRBD1 (6 bases). The DNA for the CDR3 is TGTGCCAGCGGGGGGCAGGGTAATGAAAAACTGTTTTTT. Residues: CASGGQGNEKLFF. Based on the CDR3 plus reference TRBV2 and TRBJ1-4, the full variable domain is EPEVTQTPSHQVTQMGQEVILRCVPISNHLYFYWYRQILGQKVEFLVSFYNNEISEKSEIFDDQFSVERPDGSNFTLKIRSTKLEDSAMYFCASGGQGNEKLFFGSGTQLSVL.